This entry lists 22 T cell receptor beta chains sequenced from one sample in a study of radiotherapy plus CTLA-4 blockade in lung cancer. The table came from immunoSEQ multiplex PCR; TCRdb's copy has only in-frame clones and leaves some out. The sample includes 25,000 to 35,000 clones, over 75% of them seen just once. The material was peripheral blood, obtained from a patient treated with radiotherapy plus ipilimumab. The receptor set was obtained from a human donor with non-small cell lung cancer who had stable disease on radiotherapy plus ipilimumab.

This clone was counted a few times. This chain connects TRBV18 to TRBJ2-5; 7 bases are shared with TRBD1. J lost 5 bases, V lost 3 bases, and 9 bases had no gene match. From germline, CDR1 is KGHSH and CDR2 LQKENI. The CDR3 sequence is 15 residues long. CDR3 nucleotide sequence: TGTGCCAGCTCACCTCAAAACAGGGGCGGCGAGACCCAGTACTTC. Its protein is CASSPQNRGGETQYF.

The chain carries TRBV11-2 and TRBJ1-1; D gene unclear. The CDR3 contains 13 residues. Germline V gene lookup returns CDR1 SGHAT and CDR2 FQNNGV. Trimming pared 3 bases from V and 6 bases from J, leaving 11 bases between. The CDR3 loop is CASSLALRAEAFF. The DNA of the CDR3 is TGTGCCAGCAGCTTGGCCCTTCGCGCTGAAGCTTTCTTT.

The rearrangement links TRBV10-1 to TRBJ2-4; TRBD2 agrees at 10 bases. Germline assignment: CDR1 WNHNN and CDR2 SYGVQD (reference sequence). The CDR3 is 14 residues long. J gave up 7 bases and V 2 bases, and 2 bases lay outside the gene matches. The chain's CDR3 is CASSEGTSANIQYF. The CDR3 DNA follows: TGCGCCAGCAGTGAGGGGACTAGCGCGAACATTCAGTACTTC.

The chain employs TRBV27 and TRBJ2-1; a weak D match, TRBD1 (6 bases). The CDR3 runs to 14 residues. Germline V lookup: CDR1 MNHEY, CDR2 SMNVEV (reference sequence). V was shortened by 6 bases and J by 7 bases, with 16 bases between the two germline ends. The CDR3 region is CASSRLGAGNEQFF. The CDR3 DNA reads TGTGCCAGCAGCAGATTGGGGGCCGGGAATGAGCAGTTCTTC.

The chain employs TRBV19 and TRBJ2-1; the D call may be TRBD1 or TRBD2 (6 bases each). The CDR3 totals 15 residues. CDR1 is LNHDA and CDR2 is SQIVND in the germline V gene (reference sequence). Trimming left V 1 base short and J 4 bases short, with 11 bases between. CDR3 sequence reads: CASSIARGLYNEQFF. CDR3 sequence (DNA): TGTGCCAGTAGTATAGCTCGGGGGCTTTACAATGAGCAGTTCTTC. The whole variable domain, remainder taken from reference TRBV19 and TRBJ2-1, is DGGITQSPKYLFRKEGQNVTLSCEQNLNHDAMYWYRQDPGQGLRLIYYSQIVNDFQKGDIAEGYSVSREKKESFPLTVTSAQKNPTAFYLCASSIARGLYNEQFFGPGTRLTVL.

The chain couples TRBV14 to TRBJ2-7, with TRBD1 as a possible D gene (6 bases). This CDR3 comprises 18 residues. The V and J ends lost 4 bases and 1 base respectively, with 23 bases between them. CDR1 is SGHDN and CDR2 is FVKESK in the germline V gene. DNA for the CDR3: TGTGCCAGCAGCCGCAATAAAGGACAGACGGCAGGGTCCTACGAGCAGTACTTC. Protein product: CASSRNKGQTAGSYEQYF.

The chain recombines TRBV11-2 with TRBJ2-5; tentatively, D is TRBD1 (5 bases). The CDR3 runs 15 residues. V lost 2 bases and J lost 3, with 13 bases in between. The germline CDR1 and CDR2 sequences are SGHAT and FQNNGV. The CDR3 DNA reads as TGTGCCAGCAGCTTATTTAATCCAGGGAAAGAGACCCAGTACTTC. This encodes CASSLFNPGKETQYF.

This chain connects TRBV18 to TRBJ1-5; 9 bases are a match to TRBD1. J was trimmed by 0 bases and V by 6 bases; bases with no gene match: 12. In germline, CDR1 is KGHSH, CDR2 LQKENI. The CDR3 length is 18 residues. The CDR3 region has the DNA TGTGCCAGCTCCCTCACCCGGGACAGGGATTATAGCAATCAGCCCCAGCATTTT. Amino acid sequence: CASSLTRDRDYSNQPQHF.

This rearrangement joins TRBV7-3 to TRBJ2-1; possibly TRBD2 for D (5 bases). Between the trimmed V and J ends, which lost 8 bases and 1 base, there was a span of 12 bases. The CDR3 is 14 amino acids. The germline V gene encodes CDR1 SGHTA and CDR2 FQGTGA. The CDR3 coding sequence is TGTGCCAGCGGAGGTGGGGTATCCTACAATGAGCAGTTCTTC. Residues: CASGGGVSYNEQFF.

The V gene is TRBV6-6, the J gene TRBJ2-7, with 11 bases fitting TRBD1. This CDR3 is 16 amino acids long. The germline gives CDR1 MNHNY, CDR2 SVGAGI (reference sequence). V lost 8 bases, J lost 3 bases, and 12 bases stayed unmatched. CDR3 region: CASGRGGTGGSYEQYV. Here the CDR3 DNA reads TGTGCCAGCGGAAGGGGTGGGACAGGGGGAAGCTACGAGCAGTACGTC.

V gene TRBV27 combines with J gene TRBJ1-5; D gene uncertain. Germline V lookup: CDR1 MNHEY, CDR2 SMNVEV (reference sequence). The ends were cut back, 6 bases at V and 0 bases at J, with 12 bases in the middle. This CDR3 has 15 residues. The CDR3 DNA is TGTGCCAGCAGAGTAGATCTTACTAGCAATCAGCCCCAGCATTTT. Amino acids: CASRVDLTSNQPQHF.

This clone came up a few times. V gene TRBV6-5 combines with J gene TRBJ1-4; 7 bases fit TRBD1. The ends lost 7 bases at V and 10 bases at J; junction bases unmatched: 9. Germline CDR1 and CDR2: MNHEY and SVGAGI. The CDR3 loop spans 13 amino acids. CDR3 DNA sequence: TGTGCCAGCAATCGACAGGGTGGGCGAAAACTGTTTTTT. Translated, it gives CASNRQGGRKLFF.

The chain joins TRBV9 to TRBJ1-1; D unclear. Germline V gene sequence: CDR1 SGDLS, CDR2 YYNGEE. CDR3 size: 14 residues. V was clipped by 4 bases and J by 1 base, with 11 bases between them. CDR3 region: CASSIKMGNTEAFF. The CDR3, as DNA: TGTGCCAGCAGCATAAAGATGGGGAACACTGAAGCTTTCTTT. Complete variable domain (other parts from reference TRBV9 and TRBJ1-1): DSGVTQTPKHLITATGQRVTLRCSPRSGDLSVYWYQQSLDQGLQFLIQYYNGEERAKGNILERFSAQQFPDLHSELNLSSLELGDSALYFCASSIKMGNTEAFFGQGTRLTVV.

V usage is TRBV11-3 and J usage is TRBJ2-7, with 9 bases matching TRBD1. From germline, CDR1 is SGHNT and CDR2 YENEEA. This CDR3 is built from 17 residues. The junction had 12 bases not matched to a gene; V was cut back by 1 base and J by 5 bases. The CDR3 spells CASSLGLGTGFVHEQYV. The CDR3 DNA sequence: TGTGCCAGCAGCTTAGGGTTAGGGACAGGGTTTGTCCACGAGCAGTACGTC.

This clone was observed a single time. The chain combines TRBV6-6 with TRBJ1-5; D remains ambiguous. The CDR3 is made up of 13 amino acids. Trimming removed 0 bases at V and 4 bases at J, with 4 bases between. The germline CDR1 and CDR2 sequences are MNHNY and SVGAGI (reference sequence). CDR3 loop: CASSYSENQPQHF. DNA for the CDR3: TGTGCCAGCAGTTACTCAGAGAATCAGCCCCAGCATTTT.

This chain joins TRBV11-2 and TRBJ1-4; 8 nucleotides line up with TRBD1. The trim removed 2 bases at V and 4 bases at J, leaving 15 bases unmatched. CDR3 length: 19 amino acids. Germline CDR1 reads SGHAT; CDR2 reads FQNNGV. The CDR3 is CASSLLYGTGLVSNEKLFF. The CDR3 DNA reads as TGTGCCAGCAGCTTACTTTATGGGACAGGTCTCGTCAGTAATGAAAAACTGTTTTTT.

This sequence joins TRBV7-9 and TRBJ1-1; D might be TRBD1 (5 bases). Trimming pared 8 bases from V and 3 bases from J, leaving 10 bases between. Germline V gene lookup returns CDR1 SEHNR and CDR2 FQNEAQ (reference sequence). CDR3 length equals 12 residues. CDR3 DNA sequence: TGTGCCAGCCGATGGGGGGACACTGAAGCTTTCTTT. This translates into CASRWGDTEAFF.

The table lists this clone with a count of one. The chain is built from TRBV21-1 and TRBJ1-1. TRBV21-1 is designated a pseudogene. This CDR3 is 16 amino acids long. The CDR3 region has the DNA TGTGCCAGCAGCTGCGAGGGTGGGCAGCAGAACACTGAAGCTTTCTTT. Its protein product is CASSCEGGQQNTEAFF.

This chain links TRBV5-4 with TRBJ2-3, with D perhaps TRBD2 (7 bases). This CDR3 is 14 amino acids long. Germline V gene sequence: CDR1 SGHNT, CDR2 YYREEE (reference sequence). The V end was cut by 5 bases, the J end by 6 bases, with 16 bases between. The CDR3 region is CASSLVGGRDTQYF. The CDR3 region has the DNA TGTGCCAGCAGTTTAGTCGGGGGGCGGGATACGCAGTATTTT.

This chain joins TRBV28 and TRBJ2-3, with 13 nucleotides matching TRBD2. The V and J ends lost 5 bases and 1 base, in that order; junction bases with no gene match: 3. The length of the CDR3 is 16 residues. The V gene's germline CDR1 is MDHEN and CDR2 SYDVKM. CDR3 loop: CASSPGLAGGTDTQYF. CDR3 in DNA: TGTGCCAGCAGTCCTGGACTAGCGGGGGGCACAGATACGCAGTATTTT.

A word on this clone: Other DNA sequences in the sample encode the same CDR3. The chain joins TRBV9 to TRBJ1-2; possibly TRBD1 for D (6 bases). V was cut by 0 bases and J by 4 bases, with 10 bases left in between. This CDR3 comprises 14 residues. Germline V gene data show CDR1 as SGDLS and CDR2 as YYNGEE. The DNA of the CDR3 is TGTGCCAGCAGCGTAGTGGAAGGGGGCTATGGCTACACCTTC. Its translation is CASSVVEGGYGYTF.

This chain links TRBV7-2 with TRBJ1-6; D not resolved. Trimming took off 2 bases at V and 7 bases at J, with 9 bases between the two ends. Germline V gives CDR1 SGHTA, CDR2 FQGNSA. This CDR3 contains 14 residues. In DNA, the CDR3 is TGTGCCAGCAGCTTATTCGGGTCCAATTCACCCCTCCACTTT. This codes for CASSLFGSNSPLHF.